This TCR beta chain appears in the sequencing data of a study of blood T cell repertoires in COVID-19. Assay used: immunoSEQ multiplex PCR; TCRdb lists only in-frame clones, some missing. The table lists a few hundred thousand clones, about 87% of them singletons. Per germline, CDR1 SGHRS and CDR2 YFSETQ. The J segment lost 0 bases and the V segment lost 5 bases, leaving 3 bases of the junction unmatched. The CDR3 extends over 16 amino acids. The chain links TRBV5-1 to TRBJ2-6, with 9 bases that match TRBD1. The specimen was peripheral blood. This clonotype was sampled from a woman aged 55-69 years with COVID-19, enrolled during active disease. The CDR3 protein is CASRSDRGSGANVLTF. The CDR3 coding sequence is TGCGCCAGCAGGTCGGACAGGGGCTCTGGGGCCAACGTCCTGACTTTC.